The 21 T cell receptor beta chains given below trace back to one sample, sequenced in a study of PD-L1 blockade in urothelial cancer. Using immunoSEQ multiplex PCR, the repertoire was profiled, and TCRdb retains in-frame clones only, with some absent. The data contain fewer than 2,000 clones, approximately 34% of them seen just once; the ten biggest clones take up roughly 11%. The source material was tumor tissue, sampled before atezolizumab (anti-PD-L1) treatment. These receptor sequences come from a man aged 45-65 years with urothelial cancer.

By share, this clone ranks as large. The rearrangement uses TRBV28 and TRBJ2-2; no clear D. Germline CDR1 reads MDHEN; CDR2 reads SYDVKM. The CDR3 covers 15 residues. Trimming cost V 2 bases and J 5 bases, with 12 bases left between them. The CDR3 here is CASSLPERRTGELFF. The CDR3 DNA reads TGTGCCAGCAGTTTACCAGAGCGTCGAACCGGGGAGCTGTTTTTT. Variable domain in full (rest from reference TRBV28 and TRBJ2-2): DVKVTQSSRYLVKRTGEKVFLECVQDMDHENMFWYRQDPGLGLRLIYFSYDVKMKEKGDIPEGYSVSREKKERFSLILESASTNQTSMYLCASSLPERRTGELFFGEGSRLTVL.

The rearrangement links TRBV11-3 to TRBJ2-5; TRBD2 matches at 7 bases. The V gene's germline CDR1 is SGHNT and CDR2 YENEEA. V trimming: 5 bases; J trimming: 5 bases; junction bases outside the gene matches: 11. CDR3 size: 15 residues. The CDR3 coding sequence is TGTGCCAGCAGCACCGGACTAGAAGGGTCGGAGACCCAGTACTTC. Translating gives CASSTGLEGSETQYF.

This chain links TRBV28 with TRBJ2-2, with a possible D match to TRBD1 (5 bases). The V gene's germline CDR1 is MDHEN and CDR2 SYDVKM. The CDR3 length is 17 residues. The V gene lost 4 bases and the J gene lost 1 base, with 16 bases spanning the gap. The CDR3 reads CASSSLKLTENTGELFF. The CDR3 DNA reads TGTGCCAGCAGTTCCCTCAAGCTGACAGAGAACACCGGGGAGCTGTTTTTT. The variable domain in full, completed from reference TRBV28 and TRBJ2-2, reads DVKVTQSSRYLVKRTGEKVFLECVQDMDHENMFWYRQDPGLGLRLIYFSYDVKMKEKGDIPEGYSVSREKKERFSLILESASTNQTSMYLCASSSLKLTENTGELFFGEGSRLTVL.

This clone turned up a few times. CDR3 residues: CASRYTTGGTEAFF. The CDR3 DNA reads as TGTGCCAGCCGCTATACGACAGGGGGAACTGAAGCTTTCTTT. The gene calls are TRBV6-8 and TRBJ1-1; 9 bases align to TRBD1. Germline V gene lookup returns CDR1 MNHGY and CDR2 SAAAGT. This CDR3 contains 14 residues. After removal of 8 bases from V and 5 bases from J, the junction contained 9 bases not matched to a gene.

The chain employs TRBV19 and TRBJ2-3, with 10 bases that match TRBD2. V lost 2 bases, J lost 4 bases, and 9 bases stayed unmatched. The CDR3 contains 17 residues. Germline values: CDR1 LNHDA, CDR2 SQIVND (reference sequence). CDR3 in amino acids: CASSISPLAGVSDTQYF. DNA of the CDR3: TGTGCCAGTAGTATATCCCCTCTAGCGGGAGTCTCAGATACGCAGTATTTT.

This clone was observed once. The J gene is TRBJ1-5, the V gene TRBV19; 10 nucleotides agree with TRBD1. J was trimmed by 1 base and V by 5 bases; bases with no gene match: 8. The length of the CDR3 is 17 residues. Per the germline V gene, CDR1 is LNHDA and CDR2 is SQIVND (reference sequence). The DNA of the CDR3 is TGTGCCAGTAGTGCCCCGCAGGGACAGGGGAGCAATCAGCCCCAGCATTTT. Translating gives CASSAPQGQGSNQPQHF.

This clone was seen more than once but under ten times. The rearrangement joins TRBV25-1 to TRBJ2-7; D not resolved. The CDR3 is 14 amino acids. V was shortened by 4 bases and J by 3 bases, with 13 bases between the two germline ends. CDR1 MGHDK and CDR2 SYGVNS come from the germline V gene. The CDR3 coding sequence is TGTGCCAGCAGTGCACATTATACGGACTACGAGCAGTACTTC. This translates into CASSAHYTDYEQYF.

This clone was seen a handful of times. CDR3 residues: CASSLAGAGGRQETQYF. The CDR3 coding sequence is TGTGCCAGCAGCTTGGCCGGGGCAGGGGGTCGTCAAGAGACCCAGTACTTC. This chain connects TRBV11-3 to TRBJ2-5, with 7 bases lining up with TRBD1. Trimming removed 3 bases from V and 2 bases from J; junction bases left unmatched: 12. CDR1 is SGHNT, CDR2 YENEEA, per germline. The CDR3 totals 17 residues.

The rearrangement links TRBV19 to TRBJ1-1; D is possibly TRBD1 (6 bases). V lost 3 bases and J lost 1, with 9 bases in between. CDR1 and CDR2 (germline): LNHDA, SQIVND (reference sequence). The CDR3 extends over 14 amino acids. CDR3 sequence reads: CASSIGTTNTEAFF. CDR3 bases: TGTGCCAGTAGTATTGGGACAACGAACACTGAAGCTTTCTTT. The whole variable domain, filled in from reference TRBV19 and TRBJ1-1, reads DGGITQSPKYLFRKEGQNVTLSCEQNLNHDAMYWYRQDPGQGLRLIYYSQIVNDFQKGDIAEGYSVSREKKESFPLTVTSAQKNPTAFYLCASSIGTTNTEAFFGQGTRLTVV.

The rearrangement joins TRBV28 to TRBJ1-2; TRBD1 is a possible D gene (5 bases). CDR1 and CDR2 from the germline V gene are MDHEN and SYDVKM. Trimming removed 4 bases at V and 6 bases at J, with 21 bases between. This CDR3 is built from 16 residues. CDR3 amino acids: CASSSIGRGRENGYTF. The CDR3 DNA sequence: TGTGCCAGCAGTTCAATCGGGAGGGGACGGGAGAATGGCTACACCTTC.

CDR3 in amino acids: CASSQPGTVGTEAFF. CDR3 in DNA: TGCGCCAGCAGTCAACCCGGGACAGTAGGCACTGAAGCTTTCTTT. The chain employs TRBV23-1 and TRBJ1-1, with TRBD1 matching over 7 bases. TRBV23-1 is identified as an open reading frame with a role that is uncertain. The length of the CDR3 is 15 residues. V lost 2 bases and J lost 4; bases outside the gene matches: 7.

This clone has a handful of counts. The chain has TRBV9 and TRBJ1-1; 8 bases agree with TRBD1. This CDR3 spans 14 amino acids. The germline CDR1 and CDR2 sequences are SGDLS and YYNGEE. V trimming: 5 bases; J trimming: 2 bases; junction bases outside the gene matches: 5. CDR3 in amino acids: CASSLTGVNTEAFF. The DNA of the CDR3 is TGTGCCAGCAGTCTGACAGGGGTAAACACTGAAGCTTTCTTT.

This clone has more than one count but fewer than ten. The chain recombines TRBV28 with TRBJ1-3; D ambiguous. Germline loops: CDR1 MDHEN, CDR2 SYDVKM. CDR3 length: 14 amino acids. Trimming pared 2 bases from V and 7 bases from J, leaving 12 bases between. This CDR3 reads CASSLGYPSNTIYF. In nucleotides, the CDR3 is TGTGCCAGCAGTTTAGGTTACCCTTCGAACACCATATATTTT.

The rearrangement joins TRBV14 to TRBJ1-1; D not resolved. CDR1 and CDR2 (germline): SGHDN, FVKESK. The CDR3 is 15 residues long. V lost 0 bases and J 5 bases, leaving 13 bases between the germline ends. CDR3: CASSQDGYGRTEAFF. CDR3 in DNA: TGTGCCAGCAGCCAAGACGGGTATGGTAGGACTGAAGCTTTCTTT.

V and J are TRBV19 and TRBJ1-5; a weak D match, TRBD1 (6 bases). This CDR3 is 13 amino acids long. Trimming removed 7 bases at V and 7 bases at J, with 14 bases between. Germline CDR1 and CDR2: LNHDA and SQIVND (reference sequence). CDR3 in DNA: TGTGCCAGTACGGTCGTGGGGGCCCAGCCCCAGCATTTT. The encoded protein is CASTVVGAQPQHF.

This chain links TRBV30 with TRBJ1-5; TRBD1 matches at 7 bases. The trim removed 1 base at V and 1 base at J, leaving 10 bases unmatched. CDR1 is GTSNPN and CDR2 is SVGIG in the germline V gene (reference sequence). This CDR3 spans 17 amino acids. CDR3 region: CAWSGEGAGSSNQPQHF. Written as DNA, the CDR3 is TGTGCCTGGAGTGGGGAGGGGGCAGGGTCGAGCAATCAGCCCCAGCATTTT. Combining the CDR3 with reference TRBV30 and TRBJ1-5 gives the whole variable domain SQTIHQWPATLVQPVGSPLSLECTVEGTSNPNLYWYRQAAGRGLQLLFYSVGIGQISSEVPQNLSASRPQDRQFILSSKKLLLSDSGFYLCAWSGEGAGSSNQPQHFGDGTRLSIL.

The V gene is TRBV18, the J gene TRBJ2-3, with D perhaps assigned TRBD1 or TRBD2 (5 bases each). The CDR3 consists of 14 residues. Per the germline V gene, CDR1 is KGHSH and CDR2 is LQKENI. V was trimmed by 6 bases and J by 3 bases, leaving 13 bases between them. The CDR3 DNA follows: TGTGCCAGCTCGGAGGCAGGGCAAACAGATACGCAGTATTTT. This encodes CASSEAGQTDTQYF.

This clone was counted between two and nine times. The V call is TRBV9, the J call TRBJ1-6; D possibly corresponds to TRBD1 (6 bases). The ends were cut back, 5 bases at V and 9 bases at J, with 15 bases in the middle. CDR1 is SGDLS and CDR2 is YYNGEE in the germline V gene. The CDR3 is 14 residues long. Here the CDR3 DNA reads TGTGCCAGCAGTGTGGGTCAAGGGGGTTCACCCCTCCACTTT. Amino acid sequence: CASSVGQGGSPLHF.

This clone was counted a few times. V is TRBV5-1 and J is TRBJ1-4; the match to TRBD1 covers 8 bases. J lost 5 bases, V lost 3 bases, and 3 bases had no gene match. The CDR3 length is 14 residues. Germline lookup yields CDR1 SGHRS and CDR2 YFSETQ. This CDR3 is CASSWGQENEKLFF. CDR3 DNA sequence: TGCGCCAGCAGCTGGGGACAGGAGAATGAAAAACTGTTTTTT.

The V and J genes are TRBV14 and TRBJ1-2; 7 bases fit TRBD1. This CDR3 spans 15 amino acids. V gave up 4 bases and J gave up 4 bases; unmatched junction bases: 9. CDR1 and CDR2 (germline): SGHDN, FVKESK. In nucleotides, the CDR3 is TGTGCCAGCAGCCTACAGGGGACGATACCCTATGGCTACACCTTC. It specifies CASSLQGTIPYGYTF.

This clone has more than one count but fewer than ten. The chain uses TRBV11-3 and TRBJ2-2; a weak D match, TRBD1 (6 bases). Germline V gene lookup returns CDR1 SGHNT and CDR2 YENEEA. The CDR3 covers 16 residues. V was clipped by 0 bases and J by 4 bases, with 12 bases between them. CDR3 sequence (DNA): TGTGCCAGCAGCTTAGAGCCAGGGGTGTCCACCGGGGAGCTGTTTTTT. Translation: CASSLEPGVSTGELFF.